The clone carrying this T cell receptor beta chain was seen only a few times. The sample originates from a study of T cells after yellow fever vaccination. TCRdb used MiXCR to reprocess the 5' RACE reads, holding one entry per CDR3 protein. The table records 200,000 to 300,000 distinct CDR3 sequences, 6.7% of them present only once. The trim removed 5 bases at V and 5 bases at J, leaving 9 bases unmatched. This CDR3 spans 14 amino acids. The receptor was derived from a man aged 25-45 years who received the YFV17D yellow fever vaccine. The chain joins TRBV12-3 or TRBV12-4 to TRBJ2-7, with TRBD2 identical over 7 bases. Sequences were derived from CD4+ T cells sorted from PBMCs, sampled on the day of the yellow fever booster vaccination. CDR3 region: CASSPPTGGDEQYF. The CDR3 DNA is TGTGCCAGCAGTCCCCCTACGGGAGGAGACGAGCAGTACTTC.